The 29 T cell receptor beta chains reported below all come from one sample, sequenced in a study of T cell repertoires in cytomegalovirus infection. TCRdb reprocessed the reads via MiXCR and lists one record per CDR3 protein. The sample lists roughly 80,000 distinct CDR3 sequences, under 30% occurring once. These receptors have no identified antigens. The source was CD8+ T cells from cultured PBMCs, collected from culture after CMV antigen stimulation. The receptors originated from a human donor in good health (CMV status not recorded). Some clones in this sample may be carry-over from other donors' samples.

In its sample, this clonotype was seen many times. This chain uses TRBV11-1 with TRBJ2-7; D uncertain. Per germline, CDR1 SGHAT and CDR2 FQDESV (reference sequence). The ends were cut back, 4 bases at V and 0 bases at J, with 7 bases in the middle. This CDR3 contains 13 residues. The CDR3 DNA follows: TGTGCCAGCAGCTACCTCGCCTCCTACGAGCAGTACTTC. This gives the protein CASSYLASYEQYF.

This clonotype turned up a few times. This sequence joins TRBV5-5 and TRBJ2-7; 8 bases fit TRBD1. There are 15 residues in the CDR3. Per the germline V gene, CDR1 is SGHKS and CDR2 is YYEKEE (reference sequence). After removal of 4 bases from V and 0 bases from J, the junction contained 6 bases not matched to a gene. CDR3 bases: TGTGCCAGCAGCCCCGGACAGGGACCCTCCTACGAGCAGTACTTC. It codes for CASSPGQGPSYEQYF.

The V gene is TRBV25-1, the J gene TRBJ2-2, with D perhaps matching TRBD1 (6 bases). The V and J ends lost 6 bases and 7 bases respectively, with 15 bases between them. Germline lookup yields CDR1 MGHDK and CDR2 SYGVNS. The CDR3 is made up of 14 amino acids. The CDR3 spells CASSKYRVGGELFF. For the CDR3, the DNA is TGTGCCAGCAGCAAATACAGGGTGGGCGGGGAGCTGTTTTTT.

This clonotype appeared many times. The chain joins TRBV12-3 or TRBV12-4 to TRBJ2-5; 12 nucleotides match TRBD2. The CDR3 spans 18 residues. With V trimmed by 5 bases and J by 5 bases, 15 bases remained unmatched. CDR3 region: CASSPKTSGSIGGETQYF. CDR3 DNA sequence: TGTGCCAGCAGTCCAAAGACTAGCGGGAGCATTGGGGGGGAGACCCAGTACTTC.

This chain joins TRBV15 and TRBJ2-7; tentatively, D is TRBD1 or TRBD2 (6 bases each). The germline V gene encodes CDR1 LNHNV and CDR2 YYDKDF (reference sequence). This CDR3 has 14 amino acids. V dropped 4 bases and J dropped 5 bases, with 15 bases sitting between them. The CDR3, as DNA: TGTGCCACCAGCACCCTGAGGGGGGCCAACGAGCAGTACTTC. Protein product: CATSTLRGANEQYF.

This clonotype was seen at least ten times. V gene TRBV12-3 or TRBV12-4 combines with J gene TRBJ1-4, with 9 bases matching TRBD1. V shed 6 bases and J 8 bases; nucleotides not matched to a gene: 7. The CDR3 loop spans 14 amino acids. The CDR3 DNA sequence: TGTGCCAGCAGCCCGGGACAGGGTGGCGAAAAACTGTTTTTT. It yields the protein CASSPGQGGEKLFF.

Written as DNA, the CDR3 is TGTGCCAGCAGCGTAGAACCCGGGACCCCGAATGAAAAACTGTTTTTT. This gives the protein CASSVEPGTPNEKLFF. The rearrangement uses TRBV9 and TRBJ1-4; TRBD1 is a possible D gene (5 bases). This CDR3 region has 16 residues. The germline V and J ends were trimmed by 0 bases and 5 bases, with 14 bases remaining between them. Germline lookup yields CDR1 SGDLS and CDR2 YYNGEE.

The chain uses TRBV28 and TRBJ2-1; either TRBD1 or TRBD2 may supply D (6 bases each). The CDR3 has 12 amino acids. Germline loops: CDR1 MDHEN, CDR2 SYDVKM. Trimming removed 11 bases at V and 5 bases at J, with 13 bases between. The CDR3 sequence is CAAEGGNNEQFF. DNA for the CDR3: TGTGCCGCCGAGGGGGGTAACAATGAGCAGTTCTTC.

The genes are TRBV20-1 and TRBJ1-2; no clear D. CDR3 size: 14 residues. Deletions cut 0 bases from V and 6 bases from J, with 14 bases between. Per germline, CDR1 DFQATT and CDR2 SNEGSKA (reference sequence). This chain's CDR3 is CSARDDTSLDGYTF. The DNA for the CDR3 is TGCAGTGCTAGAGATGACACCTCCTTGGATGGCTACACCTTC.

This clonotype is a singleton in its sample. One base away lies a much larger clone, so this may be a sequencing read error. The CDR3 nucleotides are TGTGCCAGCGGCTTTCCAGCGGGAGCTGAAGATACGCAGTATTTT. Its protein is CASGFPAGAEDTQYF. The chain is built from TRBV7-4 and TRBJ2-3; TRBD2 matches 8 bases. Germline values: CDR1 SGHVT, CDR2 SQSDAQ. This CDR3 has 15 residues.

The chain uses TRBV11-2 and TRBJ2-2; unclear D gene. The CDR3 contains 12 residues. V was clipped by 0 bases and J by 8 bases, with 4 bases between them. Germline V gene lookup returns CDR1 SGHAT and CDR2 FQNNGV. CDR3 DNA sequence: TGTGCCAGCAGCTTAGATAGAGGGGAGCTGTTTTTT. This translates into CASSLDRGELFF.

About this clonotype itself: This clone may be a read error of a much larger clone one base away. The chain carries TRBV7-2 and TRBJ2-5, with D possibly TRBD2 on 5 matching bases. V lost 1 base and J 4 bases, leaving 13 bases between the germline ends. CDR3 length equals 15 residues. The germline V gene has CDR1 SGHTA and CDR2 FQGNSA. The CDR3 loop reads CASSLVARTPETQYF. The CDR3 bases are TGTGCCAGCAGCTTAGTAGCGAGAACTCCAGAGACCCAGTACTTC.

In its sample, this clonotype was seen a few times. This sequence joins TRBV4-1 and TRBJ2-5, with D maybe TRBD2 (6 bases). V lost 0 bases and J lost 2, with 19 bases in between. This CDR3 is built from 18 residues. Germline CDR1 and CDR2: MGHRA and YSYEKL. The CDR3 nucleotides are TGCGCCAGCAGCCAAGAGGCTTCGACTAGTCCTCAACAAGAGACCCAGTACTTC. Translated: CASSQEASTSPQQETQYF.

This clonotype turned up a few times. The V and J genes are TRBV19 and TRBJ2-2, with 11 bases fitting TRBD1. The CDR3 sequence is 15 residues long. V trimming: 7 bases; J trimming: 6 bases; junction bases outside the gene matches: 7. Germline assignment: CDR1 LNHDA and CDR2 SQIVND (reference sequence). The DNA of the CDR3 is TGTGCCAGTACACCGGACAGGGGGCTTGCCGGGGAGCTGTTTTTT. It is translated as CASTPDRGLAGELFF.

This clonotype was seen at least ten times. The V gene is TRBV7-2, the J gene TRBJ2-5, with TRBD2 matching 8 bases. Unmatched junction bases numbered 6, after V lost 4 bases and J lost 5 bases. This CDR3 is built from 14 residues. Germline V gives CDR1 SGHTA, CDR2 FQGNSA. The CDR3 region is CASSSRLASETQYF. The CDR3 region has the DNA TGTGCCAGCAGCTCCCGACTAGCGTCGGAGACCCAGTACTTC.

The chain links TRBV2 to TRBJ2-7, with 7 bases that match TRBD1. The germline CDR1 and CDR2 sequences are SNHLY and FYNNEI. The CDR3 runs to 13 residues. V gave up 2 bases and J gave up 3 bases; unmatched junction bases: 1. DNA for the CDR3: TGTGCCAGCAGTGAACGGGACAGCTACGAGCAGTACTTC. It encodes CASSERDSYEQYF.

This clonotype was picked up many times. The chain is built from TRBV28 and TRBJ1-2; D remains ambiguous. The CDR3 loop spans 10 amino acids. The V gene lost 5 bases and the J gene lost 6 bases, with 4 bases spanning the gap. The V gene's germline CDR1 is MDHEN and CDR2 SYDVKM. CDR3 loop: CASSANGYTF. CDR3 coding DNA: TGTGCCAGCAGTGCGAATGGCTACACCTTC.

This sequence joins TRBV9 and TRBJ2-1, with a tentative D call TRBD2 (5 bases). Germline V gene sequence: CDR1 SGDLS, CDR2 YYNGEE. This CDR3 comprises 13 residues. V shed 0 bases and J shed 8 bases, with 9 bases lying between them. The CDR3 sequence is CASSVGTADEQFF. The DNA of the CDR3 is TGTGCCAGCAGCGTAGGGACTGCCGATGAGCAGTTCTTC.

About this clonotype: A read error may produce the germline difference seen at one junction end. V and J are TRBV20-1 and TRBJ1-2; D call uncertain. Germline V CDR1 and CDR2: DFQATT, SNEGSKA (reference sequence). CDR3 length equals 9 residues. In nucleotides, the CDR3 is TGCAGTGCTAAATATGGCTACACCTTC. It is translated as CSAKYGYTF.

This chain connects TRBV6-6 to TRBJ2-7; possible D gene TRBD1, 6 bases. V lost 8 bases, J lost 5 bases, and 28 bases lay in between. Germline V gives CDR1 MNHNY, CDR2 SVGAGI (reference sequence). There are 17 residues in the CDR3. The CDR3 reads CASGDGHSRGGFHEQYF. CDR3 in DNA: TGTGCCAGCGGCGACGGTCACTCCAGGGGCGGGTTTCACGAGCAGTACTTC.

There are a few counts of this clonotype. The gene calls are TRBV27 and TRBJ1-1; no reliable D call. With 9 bases removed from V and 1 base from J, the gap between germline ends came to 12 bases. This CDR3 is built from 13 residues. The germline CDR1 and CDR2 sequences are MNHEY and SMNVEV (reference sequence). The chain's CDR3 is CASRVSGNTEAFF. CDR3 DNA: TGTGCCAGTCGGGTTTCGGGGAACACTGAAGCTTTCTTT.

V is TRBV27 and J is TRBJ2-6; 14 nucleotides align to TRBD2. In germline, CDR1 is MNHEY, CDR2 SMNVEV (reference sequence). V was clipped by 5 bases and J by 2 bases; unmatched bases: 8. The CDR3 is 19 residues long. The DNA of the CDR3 is TGTGCCAGCAGTCTTCTTCGGACTAGCGGGAGGCCTGGGGCCAACGTCCTGACTTTC. Protein product: CASSLLRTSGRPGANVLTF.

This chain uses TRBV5-1 with TRBJ2-1; 7 positions match TRBD2. Germline CDR1 and CDR2: SGHRS and YFSETQ. CDR3 size: 15 residues. The V and J ends lost 5 bases and 5 bases, in that order; junction bases with no gene match: 10. The CDR3 here is CASRDTTSAHNEQFF. The CDR3 DNA reads TGCGCCAGCAGGGATACTACTAGCGCCCACAATGAGCAGTTCTTC.

The chain joins TRBV20-1 to TRBJ2-7; no firm D call. The germline gives CDR1 DFQATT, CDR2 SNEGSKA (reference sequence). The CDR3 is 14 residues long. Between the trimmed V and J ends, which lost 3 bases and 6 bases, there was a span of 18 bases. The CDR3 sequence is CSARKAGPALEQYF. DNA for the CDR3: TGCAGTGCTAGGAAGGCAGGCCCAGCCCTCGAGCAGTACTTC.

At least ten counts were recorded for this clonotype. The gene calls are TRBV7-9 and TRBJ1-1, with 9 bases lining up with TRBD1. The CDR3 has 16 residues. Unmatched junction bases numbered 9, after V lost 5 bases and J lost 2 bases. Germline CDR1 and CDR2: SEHNR and FQNEAQ (reference sequence). In DNA form, the CDR3 reads TGTGCCAGCAGCCCCAGAGGGACAGGGAGAAACACTGAAGCTTTCTTT. This encodes CASSPRGTGRNTEAFF.

This clonotype was observed at least ten times. The chain recombines TRBV6-6 with TRBJ1-2; 10 bases agree with TRBD1. The CDR3 loop spans 15 amino acids. Germline V gene sequence: CDR1 MNHNY, CDR2 SVGAGI (reference sequence). J lost 6 bases, V lost 5 bases, and 9 bases had no gene match. The CDR3 loop is CASSPTADRGDGYTF. Here the CDR3 DNA reads TGTGCCAGCAGTCCTACGGCGGACAGGGGGGATGGCTACACCTTC.

This rearrangement joins TRBV28 to TRBJ2-7; a weak D match, TRBD1 (5 bases). The CDR3 runs 13 residues. Trimming removed 7 bases at V and 1 base at J, with 11 bases between. Germline values: CDR1 MDHEN, CDR2 SYDVKM. CDR3: CASTFQGSYEQYF. The CDR3 DNA sequence: TGTGCCAGCACTTTCCAGGGTTCCTACGAGCAGTACTTC.

The gene calls are TRBV20-1 and TRBJ1-2, with TRBD1 matching 9 bases. Germline CDR1 is DFQATT and CDR2 is SNEGSKA (reference sequence). This CDR3 contains 15 residues. V was pared by 0 bases and J by 2 bases, with 4 bases of the junction left unmatched. CDR3 loop: CSAREGQGGNYGYTF. DNA of the CDR3: TGCAGTGCTAGAGAGGGACAGGGTGGAAACTATGGCTACACCTTC.

The V gene is TRBV6-4, the J gene TRBJ2-1, with 11 bases identical to TRBD1. In germline, CDR1 is MRHNA, CDR2 SNTAGT. After removal of 4 bases from V and 3 bases from J, the junction contained 2 bases not matched to a gene. The CDR3 has 15 amino acids. The CDR3 here is CASSVGTGGYNEQFF. The CDR3 coding sequence is TGTGCCAGCAGTGTTGGGACAGGGGGCTACAATGAGCAGTTCTTC.